What follows are 10 T cell receptor beta chains derived from one specimen sequenced in a study of blood T cell repertoires in COVID-19. Generated by immunoSEQ multiplex PCR, the TCRdb table keeps only in-frame clones and is missing some. The data show tens of thousands of clones, roughly 87% seen once. Sequences were obtained from peripheral blood. These receptors came from a woman aged 60-75 years with COVID-19, enrolled during active disease.

The rearrangement uses TRBV11-2 and TRBJ1-1, with 11 bases aligning to TRBD1. The CDR3 loop spans 17 amino acids. The germline gives CDR1 SGHAT, CDR2 FQNNGV. The ends lost 2 bases at V and 9 bases at J; junction bases unmatched: 14. The CDR3 bases are TGTGCCAGCAGCTTAATGGGACAGGGGGTCCGGGGTTCTAAAGCTTTCTTT. Translated, it gives CASSLMGQGVRGSKAFF.

CDR3 sequence: CASSQFDRNTEAFF. Written as DNA, the CDR3 is TGCGCCAGCAGCCAATTCGACAGGAACACTGAAGCTTTCTTT. J is TRBJ1-1 and V is TRBV4-1, with a possible D match to TRBD1 (5 bases). V lost 2 bases and J lost 1, with 8 bases in between. The CDR3 runs 14 residues. CDR1 is MGHRA, CDR2 YSYEKL, per germline.

Here the CDR3 DNA reads TGTGCCAGCAGTCGAGCCCGGGACAGACACAATCAGCCCCAGCATTTT. Protein: CASSRARDRHNQPQHF. This sequence joins TRBV28 and TRBJ1-5; 7 bases align to TRBD1. The CDR3 is made up of 16 amino acids. Trimming at V came to 5 bases and at J to 3 bases, leaving 10 bases not matched to a gene. The germline gives CDR1 MDHEN, CDR2 SYDVKM.

The genes are TRBV27 and TRBJ1-1, with 8 bases identical to TRBD1. Germline assignment: CDR1 MNHEY and CDR2 SMNVEV (reference sequence). Losses at the gene ends were 6 bases for V and 5 bases for J; bases not matched to a gene: 5. This CDR3 has 13 amino acids. In DNA form, the CDR3 reads TGTGCCAGCAGAATGACAGGGGTTACTGAAGCTTTCTTT. It translates to CASRMTGVTEAFF.

The rearrangement uses TRBV4-2 and TRBJ2-3; D call uncertain. V was shortened by 8 bases and J by 0 bases, with 9 bases between the two germline ends. CDR1 LGHNA and CDR2 YNFKEQ come from the germline V gene. The CDR3 totals 13 residues. CDR3 DNA sequence: TGTGCCAGCGGGCTCTCTAGCACAGATACGCAGTATTTT. Translating gives CASGLSSTDTQYF.

This chain links TRBV18 with TRBJ1-6; D may be TRBD1 (5 bases). Germline CDR1 and CDR2: KGHSH and LQKENI. CDR3 length: 15 residues. The V end lost 3 bases, the J end lost 5 bases, and 11 bases lay between the germline ends. The CDR3 sequence is CASSPSTRDNSPLHF. In DNA form, the CDR3 reads TGTGCCAGCTCACCGTCGACCAGGGATAATTCACCCCTCCACTTT.

The chain couples TRBV28 to TRBJ2-6, with D maybe TRBD1 (5 bases). Trimming cost V 5 bases and J 1 base, with 9 bases left between them. The CDR3 covers 15 residues. Germline V gene data show CDR1 as MDHEN and CDR2 as SYDVKM. The CDR3 DNA follows: TGTGCCAGCAGTACCACAGGATCTGGGGCCAACGTCCTGACTTTC. Protein sequence: CASSTTGSGANVLTF.

This chain uses TRBV4-1 with TRBJ2-3; TRBD2 aligns across 15 bases. This CDR3 region has 16 residues. Trimming took 3 bases from V and 3 from J; bases not matched to a gene: 1. Germline V CDR1 and CDR2: MGHRA, YSYEKL. The CDR3 sequence: CASSQGTSGGTDTQYF. CDR3 DNA sequence: TGCGCCAGCAGCCAGGGGACTAGCGGGGGGACAGATACGCAGTATTTT.

The chain employs TRBV18 and TRBJ2-3; 7 bases align to TRBD2. V shed 7 bases and J 0 bases; nucleotides not matched to a gene: 7. Germline V gene sequence: CDR1 KGHSH, CDR2 LQKENI. This CDR3 comprises 15 residues. The chain's CDR3 is CASCATSSSTDTQYF. CDR3 DNA sequence: TGTGCCAGCTGCGCGACTAGCTCTAGCACAGATACGCAGTATTTT. Together with reference TRBV18 and TRBJ2-3, the CDR3 gives the full variable domain: NAGVMQNPRHLVRRRGQEARLRCSPMKGHSHVYWYRQLPEEGLKFMVYLQKENIIDESGMPKERFSAEFPKEGPSILRIQQVVRGDSAAYFCASCATSSSTDTQYFGPGTRLTVL.

The chain combines TRBV30 with TRBJ1-6; D is undetermined. The germline CDR1 and CDR2 sequences are GTSNPN and SVGIG (reference sequence). This CDR3 spans 13 amino acids. V was trimmed by 2 bases and J by 10 bases, leaving 12 bases between them. CDR3 sequence: CAWSTLAASPLHF. The CDR3 bases are TGTGCCTGGAGTACACTAGCAGCCTCACCCCTCCACTTT.